The subject of this entry is one T cell receptor (beta chain). No cognate antigen has been identified for it. The input lacks base qualities; no much larger clone sits a single base away. Explained via the paper, the treatment or condition label denotes: suppressive antiretroviral therapy. Cells were stimulated with a pool of overlapping HIV-1 Gag 15-mer peptides at 0.75 to 1 ug per peptide per mL. CD4+ T cells that responded were sorted based on upregulation of both CD40 ligand and CD69. HIV-1-infected adults in whom suppressive ART had been started during chronic infection were enrolled as participants. Participants had undetectable plasma HIV-1 RNA below 50 copies/mL for at least 4 years. To be included, a participant needed positive CMV serology and a CD4+ T cell count above 400 cells/uL. Before stimulation, PBMCs were isolated using density centrifugation and then depleted of CD8+ T cells. For around 19 hours, the CD8-depleted PBMCs were stimulated with anti-CD28/CD49d costimulation, a CD40-blocking antibody, and enfuvirtide to prevent new infections. Cell sorting was done on a Beckman Coulter MoFlo Legacy or XDP sorter, and dead cells were excluded with propidium iodide. For samples with more than one million cells, genomic DNA was extracted with the QIAamp DNA Mini Kit, and for all other samples the Quick-DNA Microprep Kit was used.

The record originates from a study of persistence of HIV-infected CD4 T cells (dated by TCRdb to 2019 to 2021). In the study overall: The median time the participants had spent on suppressive ART was over 7 years. Peripheral blood samples of up to about 180 mL were taken at multiple time points, with the exception of two participants who underwent leukapheresis at a single time point. The study isolated CMV- and HIV-1 Gag-responding CD4+ T cells from ART-treated individuals to examine antigen-driven clonal expansion of HIV-1-infected cells. The clonality of all cells in each sorted population was measured by TCRbeta sequencing, and the clonality of infected cells was measured by proviral sequencing. The TCR cluster analysis across participants included 8 participants for CMV and roughly seven participants for Gag.

The junction carries 10 bases between V and J, which are trimmed by 1 base and 4 bases respectively. CDR1 and CDR2 are drawn from the germline V gene (reference sequence): LNHDA, SQIVND. The CDR3 holds 14 amino acids from the cysteine to the phenylalanine. Only the CDR3 DNA is retained, 42 bases long and in frame from the first base. TCRbeta repertoires were sequenced from genomic DNA with the immunoSEQ hsTCRB assay version 4 in survey mode. Genomic DNA was diluted to 7.5 to 10 ng/uL, and up to roughly 1 ug per sample was used for TCRbeta sequencing. The source study handled its data this way. ImmunoSeq Analyzer 3.0 was used for analysis of TCRbeta data, and diversity was computed on productive nucleotide rearrangements. Lower-bound TCR diversity was estimated with the improved Chao index, and clonality with the Gini coefficient using the Immunarch R package. Nucleotide rearrangements that differed but encoded the same CDR3beta amino acid sequence were counted as separate clonotypes. Differential abundance analysis found TCRbeta sequences that were significantly enriched in antigen-responding cells compared with anti-CD3/anti-CD28-activated cells. GLIPH2 clustered TCRs by predicted peptide-MHC specificity, both within individual participants and across merged participant data sets. TCRdb retrieved this table from immuneACCESS and kept in-frame rearrangements only. Not all clones are present; in checked studies, unresolved V genes account for under half, and no reason is known for the remainder. The V and J calls and clone size were taken over from that table, and D and trimming were inferred from the DNA. For this sample the table gives 24,000 or so clones, of which about 74% were detected only once. The ten largest clones capture approximately 1.7% of the sample.

Study-wide conclusions, independent of this receptor: Within the same sorted populations, how oligoclonal the TCRs were correlated with how oligoclonal the proviruses were. Because the TCR analyses were done in bulk, restricting them to just the rare CMV-responding cells that actually carried HIV-1 proviruses was not possible. Enrichment of degenerate expanded CDR3beta sequences was found in antigen-responding cells, suggesting convergent selection of CD4+ responses to CMV and Gag. Only a small number of individuals took part in the study, and the range of antigens tested was limited. Significantly lower TCRbeta richness was observed in CMV- and Gag-responding cells than in anti-CD3/anti-CD28-responding cells, and higher oligoclonality was observed in CMV-responding cells than in CD3/CD28-stimulated and Gag-responding cells.

The material sequenced was CD4+ T cells sorted from PBMCs after approximately 19-hour stimulation, taken from a patient who received antiretroviral therapy. In the paper's terms, the cell subset or site label means: CD40L+CD69+ CD4 T cells responding to HIV-1 Gag peptides. The sequence joins TRBV19 to TRBJ1-1; the D region possibly corresponds to TRBD1 (5 bases align). This TCR came from an adult man with HIV who was CMV-seropositive. Here is the DNA: TGTGCCAGTAGTATAGCGGGGCTGGGCACTGAAGCTTTCTTT. This gives the protein CASSIAGLGTEAFF.